This TCR beta chain is drawn from a study of monozygotic twins with inflammatory bowel disease (dated by TCRdb to about 2019). Background for the entire study: The complete study included 28 monozygotic twin pairs: 19 IBD-discordant Danish pairs and nine German pairs, of which four were IBD-concordant and five were IBD-discordant. Within discordant pairs, disease-associated traits were sought mainly by comparing IBD patients with their genetically identical healthy co-twins. Each individual had, on average, about 151 000 unique TCRalpha sequences and 181 000 unique TCRbeta sequences available for analysis. Here is what the overall study found, with its caveats: Different T cell subtypes could not be distinguished in the analysis. IBD patients had lower TCRbeta repertoire diversity, measured by the inverse Simpson index, than their healthy co-twins. Concordant and discordant twins showed no difference in repertoire similarity, possibly because of limited statistical power. Background noise and inter-individual variability may have been introduced into the repertoires by the differing immunosuppressive treatments among patients. IBD patients shared fewer clonotypes with other individuals than healthy twins did, most markedly in patients showing signs of disease activity. No single strong signal or clonotype linked to IBD turned up in the results, so the idea that one exists was not supported.

Its CDR3 holds 13 amino acids, cysteine through phenylalanine. No DNA is recorded. CDR1 and CDR2 were assigned from the germline V gene as MDHEN and SYDVKM. As for this clonotype: It has no known antigen specificity.

Receptor libraries were prepared by 5' RACE. Preparation of each TCR library used around 3.5 ug of total RNA. For each sample, cDNA was synthesized in eight separate reactions using SMARTScribe reverse transcriptase. During cDNA synthesis, template switching introduced unique molecular identifiers that contained a 6-nucleotide sample barcode. Two nested PCRs of approximately 16 and 10 cycles amplified the TCRalpha and TCRbeta cDNA, and bead purification followed each PCR. Before amplification, the cDNA was treated with uracil DNA-glycosylase and purified using the QIAquick PCR purification kit. The second PCR added Illumina TruSeq-compatible adapters along with sample-specific barcodes. TapeStation and Qubit were used to check library quality and concentration, and roughly 4.9 ng of each library was pooled. The pooled libraries were sequenced with 2 x 100 bp reads and custom sequencing primers on an Illumina HiSeq2500 single-index Rapid Run. In the source study's methods: MiGEC version 1.2.6 was used for UMI-based consensus assembly, which corrected PCR and sequencing errors. V(D)J alignment, clonotype assembly and CDR3 extraction were performed with MiXCR version 2.1.1. Normalisation of gene usage, clonotype sharing and MAIT/NKT TCR abundance was achieved by analysing the top 1000, 10 000 and 20 000 clonotypes per sample. Diversity was computed as the inverse Simpson index with the vegan R package after downsampling to 27 000 UMIs. Paired Mann-Whitney U tests were applied to discordant twin pairs, with Benjamini-Hochberg correction for multiple testing. Following TCRdb reprocessing, every CDR3 protein sequence forms one entry, and DNA is not provided. The V and J calls come from TCRdb's annotation, not from the publication. For this sample, the table gives about 330,000 distinct CDR3 sequences. Of the sample, over 2% falls within the top ten clones.

From each donor, a roughly 2.7 ml peripheral blood sample was collected into PAXgene tubes and kept at -80 degrees C. Without T cell sorting, total RNA was isolated from whole blood using the PAXgene blood miRNA kit on an automated QIAcube. Peripheral blood from monozygotic twin pairs who were concordant or discordant for inflammatory bowel disease underwent deep TCRalpha and TCRbeta repertoire profiling using unique molecular barcoding. Smoking habits were recorded for all twin pairs, with individuals classified as current, former or never smokers. The chain joins TRBV28 to TRBJ1-2; lacking DNA, the TRBD1 call made by TCRdb goes unchecked. The sequencing sample was made of blood. The receptor was isolated from a human donor with ulcerative colitis or Crohn's disease, or a healthy co-twin of an affected twin (not recorded which). This receptor has the CDR3 CASQGQEPYGYTF.